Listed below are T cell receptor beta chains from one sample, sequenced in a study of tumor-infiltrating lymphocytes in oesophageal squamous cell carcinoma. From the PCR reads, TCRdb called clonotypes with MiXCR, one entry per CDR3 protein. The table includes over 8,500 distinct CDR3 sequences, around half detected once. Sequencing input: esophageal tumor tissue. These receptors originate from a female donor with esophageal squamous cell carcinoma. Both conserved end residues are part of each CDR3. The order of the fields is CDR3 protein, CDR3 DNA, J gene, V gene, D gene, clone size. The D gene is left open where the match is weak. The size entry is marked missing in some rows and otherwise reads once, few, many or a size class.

CASSLAPLNPYGYTF,TGTGCCAGCAGCTTAGCCCCCCTGAATCCCTATGGCTACACCTTC,TRBJ1-2,TRBV7-9,-,many
CASSLGTRRTDTQYF,TGTGCCAGCAGCTTAGGGACCAGACGCACAGATACGCAGTATTTT,TRBJ2-3,TRBV7-6,-,-
CASSPGSSGANVLTF,TGTGCCAGCAGCCCAGGCTCCTCTGGGGCCAACGTCCTGACTTTC,TRBJ2-6,TRBV7-2,-,-
CASSPVGQPVADTQYF,TGTGCCAGCAGCCCGGTGGGACAGCCAGTAGCAGATACGCAGTATTTT,TRBJ2-3,TRBV5-8,TRBD1,few
CASSVSQGLAEAFF,TGTGCCAGCAGTGTTTCACAGGGTTTAGCTGAAGCTTTCTTT,TRBJ1-1,TRBV6-1,-,medium-sized
CASSSDLFSYNEQFF,TGTGCCAGCAGCTCAGACTTGTTCTCCTACAATGAGCAGTTCTTC,TRBJ2-1,TRBV7-2,-,-
CASSWTSGNNEQFF,TGTGCCAGCAGCTGGACTAGCGGGAACAATGAGCAGTTCTTC,TRBJ2-1,TRBV12-3/TRBV12-4,TRBD2,-
CASSLMKRAGLDEQFF,TGTGCCAGCAGCTTAATGAAGCGGGCGGGGCTGGATGAGCAGTTCTTC,TRBJ2-1,TRBV7-3,-,-
CASGRVGQPQHF,TGTGCCAGCGGCCGGGTGGGACAGCCCCAGCATTTT,TRBJ1-5,TRBV6-1,-,medium-sized
CASRLTGTFYGEQYF,TGTGCCAGCAGGCTTACCGGGACGTTTTACGGCGAGCAGTACTTC,TRBJ2-7,TRBV7-3,-,medium-sized
CASSLGQETQYF,TGCGCCAGCAGCTTGGGGCAAGAGACCCAGTACTTC,TRBJ2-5,TRBV5-1,-,-
CASSMYGDSNQPQHF,TGTGCCAGCAGTATGTACGGGGATAGCAATCAGCCCCAGCATTTT,TRBJ1-5,TRBV12-3/TRBV12-4,-,-
CATSAGTGGSNEQFF,TGTGCCACCAGTGCCGGGACAGGGGGCTCAAATGAGCAGTTCTTC,TRBJ2-1,TRBV24-1,TRBD1,large
CASSDSGHGNTEAFF,TGTGCCAGCAGTGATTCGGGACACGGGAACACTGAAGCTTTCTTT,TRBJ1-1,TRBV6-1,-,many
CASSLAQGGAEQYF,TGTGCCAGCAGCTTAGCACAGGGGGGTGCCGAGCAGTACTTC,TRBJ2-7,TRBV7-8,TRBD1,once
CASSLALTGNYGYTF,TGTGCCAGCAGCTTAGCTCTTACAGGGAACTATGGCTACACCTTC,TRBJ1-2,TRBV7-8,-,few
CASSLTDLDPNEQFF,TGTGCCAGCAGCTTAACGGATTTGGACCCAAATGAGCAGTTCTTC,TRBJ2-1,TRBV7-3,-,-
CASSSHGQSTDTQYF,TGTGCCAGCAGCTCCCACGGACAGAGCACAGATACGCAGTATTTT,TRBJ2-3,TRBV7-9,-,few
CSAARDRAYEQFF,TGCAGCGCAGCCAGAGACAGGGCCTACGAGCAGTTCTTC,TRBJ2-1,TRBV29-1,TRBD1,-
CASSHRGGEFFNEQYF,TGTGCCAGCAGCCACAGAGGGGGAGAGTTTTTCAATGAGCAGTACTTC,TRBJ2-5,TRBV5-3,-,-
CASGWDRGNMILAKNIQYF,TGTGCTAGTGGTTGGGACAGGGGGAACATGATACTAGCCAAAAACATTCAGTACTTC,TRBJ2-4,TRBV12-5,TRBD1,once
CASSEAPLEGWANEKLFF,TGCGCCAGCAGTGAGGCACCCCTCGAAGGGTGGGCTAATGAAAAACTGTTTTTT,TRBJ1-4,TRBV10-2,-,many
CASSSAHSSYNEQFF,TGTGCCAGCAGCTCGGCCCACAGCTCCTACAATGAGCAGTTCTTC,TRBJ2-1,TRBV7-3,-,-
CASSFRLAGGYEQFF,TGTGCCAGCAGTTTTAGGCTAGCGGGAGGTTACGAGCAGTTCTTC,TRBJ2-1,TRBV12-3/TRBV12-4,TRBD2,-
CASSSDSYNSPLHF,TGTGCCAGCAGCTCGGACAGTTATAATTCACCCCTCCACTTC,TRBJ2-7,TRBV7-2,-,once
CASRITGSSYNEQFF,TGTGCCAGCAGAATAACAGGTTCCTCCTACAATGAGCAGTTCTTC,TRBJ2-1,TRBV11-2,-,medium-sized
CASSLTRGASQYF,TGTGCCAGCAGCTTAACCCGGGGAGCGTCCCAGTACTTC,TRBJ2-5,TRBV7-8,-,-
CASSSTSGREADTQYF,TGTGCCAGCAGTTCGACTAGCGGGAGGGAGGCAGATACGCAGTATTTT,TRBJ2-3,TRBV28,TRBD2,once
CASSPQDNEQFF,TGTGCCAGCAGCCCACAGGATAATGAGCAGTTCTTC,TRBJ2-1,TRBV7-6,-,few
CASSQDGQSRYEQYF,TGTGCCAGCAGCCAAGATGGTCAGTCCCGCTACGAGCAGTACTTC,TRBJ2-7,TRBV3-1,-,-
CASSNSRGYNEQFF,TGCGCCAGCAGTAATTCCCGAGGGTACAATGAGCAGTTCTTC,TRBJ2-1,TRBV10-1,-,-
CASSLEGDYNEQYF,TGTGCCAGCAGCTTAGAGGGAGACTACAATGAGCAGTACTTC,TRBJ2-5,TRBV7-3,-,-
CASTASGANVLTF,TGTGCCAGCACCGCTTCCGGGGCCAACGTCCTGACTTTC,TRBJ2-6,TRBV6-1,-,-
CASSSLEGLAVYNEQFF,TGTGCCAGCAGCTCCTTGGAGGGACTAGCGGTCTACAATGAGCAGTTCTTC,TRBJ2-1,TRBV7-2,TRBD2,-